The 25 T cell receptor beta chains below were found in one sample sequenced in a study of blood T cell repertoires in COVID-19. Some clones are missing from TCRdb's copy, which holds only in-frame ones; the method was immunoSEQ multiplex PCR. The sample has about 60,000 clones, roughly 80% seen once. Material: peripheral blood. These receptors came from a human donor in a cohort sampled during active COVID-19.

The chain uses TRBV7-6 and TRBJ1-5, with TRBD1 identical over 10 bases. The CDR3 is 15 amino acids. The germline V gene has CDR1 SGHVS and CDR2 FNYEAQ. V gave up 5 bases and J gave up 7 bases; unmatched junction bases: 8. In DNA form, the CDR3 reads TGTGCCAGCAGCCGACTGGACAGGGGGGGACAGCCCCAGCATTTT. This gives the protein CASSRLDRGGQPQHF. Supplemented by reference TRBV7-6 and TRBJ1-5, the full variable domain reads GAGVSQSPRYKVTKRGQDVALRCDPISGHVSLYWYRQALGQGPEFLTYFNYEAQQDKSGLPNDRFSAERPEGSISTLTIQRTEQRDSAMYRCASSRLDRGGQPQHFGDGTRLSIL.

The V gene is TRBV3-1 (or the pseudogene TRBV3-2), the J gene TRBJ2-5; no reliable D call. V lost 0 bases to trimming and J lost 1 base, with 18 bases between them. The CDR3 sequence is 18 residues long. Germline CDR1 reads LGHDT; CDR2 reads YNNKEL (reference sequence). The CDR3 DNA sequence: TGTGCCAGCAGCCAAGATCCTTTTCGTTTGCGGAGCCAAGAGACCCAGTACTTC. Protein sequence: CASSQDPFRLRSQETQYF.

The J gene is TRBJ2-7, the V gene TRBV4-1; 12 bases match TRBD2. Germline V gives CDR1 MGHRA, CDR2 YSYEKL. After removal of 0 bases from V and 5 bases from J, the junction contained 5 bases not matched to a gene. This CDR3 comprises 16 residues. The CDR3 DNA reads as TGCGCCAGCAGCCAAGATCCTAGCGGGAGGGCCAACGAGCAGTACTTC. Translation gives CASSQDPSGRANEQYF.

This clone was seen just once. CDR3 in amino acids: CASSVGQGDEQYF. The CDR3 DNA follows: TGTGCCAGCAGCGTGGGACAGGGCGACGAGCAGTACTTC. This chain connects TRBV9 to TRBJ2-7; 9 nucleotides agree with TRBD1. V trimming: 2 bases; J trimming: 5 bases; junction bases outside the gene matches: 2. Germline assignment: CDR1 SGDLS and CDR2 YYNGEE. The CDR3 has 13 residues. The entire variable domain, with the rest obtained from reference TRBV9 and TRBJ2-7, is as follows: DSGVTQTPKHLITATGQRVTLRCSPRSGDLSVYWYQQSLDQGLQFLIQYYNGEERAKGNILERFSAQQFPDLHSELNLSSLELGDSALYFCASSVGQGDEQYFGPGTRLTVT.

The V and J genes are TRBV7-8 and TRBJ1-5; 9 bases are shared with TRBD1. CDR3 length: 15 amino acids. The junction had 1 base not matched to a gene; V was cut back by 0 bases and J by 4 bases. CDR1 and CDR2 (germline): SGHVS, FQNEAQ. CDR3 nucleotide sequence: TGTGCCAGCAGCTTAGCGGACAGGGGAAATCAGCCCCAGCATTTT. Protein sequence: CASSLADRGNQPQHF.

The chain couples TRBV20-1 to TRBJ2-1, with TRBD2 matching over 8 bases. CDR3 size: 11 residues. Germline lookup yields CDR1 DFQATT and CDR2 SNEGSKA (reference sequence). CDR3 protein: CSPGGRNEQFF. The CDR3 bases are TGCAGCCCGGGGGGGCGCAATGAGCAGTTCTTC.

V and J are TRBV5-5 and TRBJ2-7; 9 nucleotides agree with TRBD2. Germline V CDR1 and CDR2: SGHKS, YYEKEE (reference sequence). V dropped 1 base and J dropped 2; count of bases not matched to a gene: 10. The CDR3 has 17 residues. The CDR3 coding sequence is TGTGCCAGCAGCTTGCGTCTGGTAGCGGGAGCGGCCTACGAGCAGTACTTC. Amino acids: CASSLRLVAGAAYEQYF.

The chain links TRBV4-3 to TRBJ2-2; 8 nucleotides line up with TRBD2. Unmatched junction bases numbered 10, after V lost 2 bases and J lost 5 bases. The CDR3 runs 17 residues. Germline lookup yields CDR1 LGHNA and CDR2 YSLEER. CDR3 amino acids: CASSQFAGGPGTGELFF. As DNA, the CDR3 is TGCGCCAGCAGCCAATTTGCGGGGGGCCCGGGTACCGGGGAGCTGTTTTTT.

The chain joins TRBV6-2 or TRBV6-3 to TRBJ2-3; 10 bases agree with TRBD2. The ends lost 6 bases at V and 1 base at J; junction bases unmatched: 7. The CDR3 is 16 residues long. Germline assignment: CDR1 MNHEY and CDR2 SVGEGT. CDR3 nucleotide sequence: TGTGCCAGCAGCCTCGGGACTAGCGCCCGCACAGATACGCAGTATTTT. Its translation: CASSLGTSARTDTQYF.

This chain connects TRBV6-1 to TRBJ2-7; possible D gene TRBD1, 5 bases. Germline V lookup: CDR1 MNHNS, CDR2 SASEGT. The CDR3 is 15 amino acids. V was shortened by 8 bases and J by 8 bases, with 25 bases between the two germline ends. The CDR3 nucleotides read TGTGCCAGCTCCCACCCAAGGGGAACCCTCTTGAAGCAGTACTTC. This sequence encodes CASSHPRGTLLKQYF.

The chain carries TRBV5-4 and TRBJ2-1; 9 bases line up with TRBD1. CDR1 is SGHNT and CDR2 is YYREEE in the germline V gene (reference sequence). V shed 4 bases, J shed 4 bases, and the junction held 6 bases outside the gene matches. This CDR3 has 15 amino acids. The DNA for the CDR3 is TGTGCCAGCAGCCTGACAGGGGGGCCTTACAATGAGCAGTTCTTC. It yields the protein CASSLTGGPYNEQFF.

The chain combines TRBV5-4 with TRBJ2-7, with D tentatively TRBD1 (6 bases). The length of the CDR3 is 15 residues. Germline-derived CDR1 and CDR2 are SGHNT and YYREEE (reference sequence). The germline V and J ends were trimmed by 4 bases and 2 bases, with 16 bases remaining between them. CDR3 in DNA: TGTGCCAGCAGCCCTGGCGGACAGAGTGCCTACGAGCAGTACTTC. This gives the protein CASSPGGQSAYEQYF.

This clone came up once. The chain has TRBV24-1 and TRBJ2-3; TRBD1 is a possible D gene (6 bases). CDR3 length: 14 residues. V was shortened by 2 bases and J by 2 bases, with 7 bases between the two germline ends. The V gene's germline CDR1 is KGHDR and CDR2 SFDVKD. The CDR3 DNA reads TGTGCCACCAGTGATTACAGGGACACAGATACGCAGTATTTT. This sequence encodes CATSDYRDTDTQYF.

V gene TRBV5-4 combines with J gene TRBJ2-3; 13 bases are a match to TRBD2. The germline gives CDR1 SGHNT, CDR2 YYREEE (reference sequence). Unmatched junction bases numbered 10, after V lost 3 bases and J lost 6 bases. This CDR3 is 17 amino acids long. The DNA of the CDR3 is TGTGCCAGCAGCTATCGGACTAGCGGGAGAGAGGCGGATACGCAGTATTTT. Translating gives CASSYRTSGREADTQYF. The full variable domain, rest sourced from reference TRBV5-4 and TRBJ2-3, is ETGVTQSPTHLIKTRGQQVTLRCSSQSGHNTVSWYQQALGQGPQFIFQYYREEENGRGNFPPRFSGLQFPNYSSELNVNALELDDSALYLCASSYRTSGREADTQYFGPGTRLTVL.

The chain is built from TRBV2 and TRBJ2-3, with 7 bases that match TRBD1. Germline assignment: CDR1 SNHLY and CDR2 FYNNEI. The CDR3 length is 14 residues. V was clipped by 7 bases and J by 1 base; unmatched bases: 5. The CDR3: CASTYRGGTDTQYF. In DNA, the CDR3 is TGTGCCAGCACCTACAGGGGTGGCACAGATACGCAGTATTTT.

This clone was detected only a few times. The chain is built from TRBV27 and TRBJ1-2; D possibly corresponds to TRBD1 (6 bases). Trimming took off 5 bases at V and 1 base at J, with 14 bases between the two ends. Per the germline V gene, CDR1 is MNHEY and CDR2 is SMNVEV (reference sequence). There are 15 residues in the CDR3. The CDR3 sequence is CASSIQGSLNYGYTF. CDR3 DNA: TGTGCCAGCAGTATTCAGGGGAGCCTTAACTATGGCTACACCTTC.

CDR3 amino acids: CSASKGARTEAFF. Written as DNA, the CDR3 is TGCAGTGCTAGTAAAGGGGCCCGGACTGAAGCTTTCTTT. The chain carries TRBV20-1 and TRBJ1-1; D possibly corresponds to TRBD1 (5 bases). V was clipped by 3 bases and J by 5 bases, with 13 bases between them. The CDR3 contains 13 residues. Germline lookup yields CDR1 DFQATT and CDR2 SNEGSKA (reference sequence).

This clone was counted between two and nine times. This chain links TRBV15 with TRBJ2-7, with 7 nucleotides matching TRBD1. V lost 3 bases, J lost 7 bases, and 9 bases stayed unmatched. CDR3 size: 14 residues. Germline lookup yields CDR1 LNHNV and CDR2 YYDKDF (reference sequence). In nucleotides, the CDR3 is TGTGCCACCAGCAGGGGAACAGGGGTGAGGGAGCAGTACTTC. Protein: CATSRGTGVREQYF.

This chain joins TRBV11-3 and TRBJ1-1; D may be TRBD1 (6 bases). Trimming left V 0 bases short and J 1 base short, with 6 bases between. The CDR3 has 14 amino acids. Germline assignment: CDR1 SGHNT and CDR2 YENEEA. CDR3 loop: CASSLEGGNTEAFF. The DNA for the CDR3 is TGTGCCAGCAGCTTAGAAGGGGGGAACACTGAAGCTTTCTTT.

This chain uses TRBV4-3 with TRBJ1-4, with D unclear. The CDR3 extends over 16 amino acids. V was clipped by 1 base and J by 7 bases, with 16 bases between them. From germline, CDR1 is LGHNA and CDR2 YSLEER. This CDR3 is CASSQGRGQSGEKLFF. In nucleotides, the CDR3 is TGCGCCAGCAGCCAAGGCCGTGGGCAGAGCGGTGAAAAACTGTTTTTT.

This chain joins TRBV6-1 and TRBJ2-7; D is ambiguous. The end of the DNA is better explained by TRBJ2-4, so the J call may be wrong. Germline V gene data show CDR1 as MNHNS and CDR2 as SASEGT. This CDR3 has 12 amino acids. The CDR3 DNA sequence: TGTGCCAGCAGTGAACAGTTTATCATTCAGTACTTC. It codes for CASSEQFIIQYF.

V gene TRBV3-1 (or the pseudogene TRBV3-2) combines with J gene TRBJ1-6, with D maybe TRBD1 (5 bases). Looked up from germline, CDR1 is LGHDT and CDR2 is YNNKEL (reference sequence). Trimming stripped 2 bases from V and 10 bases from J, with 12 bases between. This CDR3 has 14 amino acids. CDR3 amino acids: CASSQYGGGSPLHF. The CDR3 DNA sequence: TGTGCCAGCAGCCAATACGGGGGTGGATCACCCCTCCACTTT.

The chain is built from TRBV5-1 and TRBJ1-2; 8 bases line up with TRBD1. The J segment lost 8 bases and the V segment lost 1 base, leaving 10 bases of the junction unmatched. The germline gives CDR1 SGHRS, CDR2 YFSETQ. The CDR3 has 15 amino acids. CDR3 nucleotide sequence: TGCGCCAGCAGCTTGCCCGGACAGGGTTCGGGAGGCTACACCTTC. This codes for CASSLPGQGSGGYTF.

CDR3: CASSVDDWQGSAYGYTF. CDR3 in DNA: TGTGCCAGCAGCGTAGATGACTGGCAGGGAAGTGCCTATGGCTACACCTTC. This chain joins TRBV9 and TRBJ1-2; weak D call: TRBD1 (5 bases). Trimming pared 0 bases from V and 4 bases from J, leaving 19 bases between. In germline, CDR1 is SGDLS, CDR2 YYNGEE. The CDR3 consists of 17 residues.

This chain joins TRBV5-1 and TRBJ1-1, with 7 bases matching TRBD1. This CDR3 is built from 13 residues. CDR1 is SGHRS, CDR2 YFSETQ, per germline. Trimming cost V 0 bases and J 8 bases; bases outside gene matches: 4. The CDR3 sequence is CASSLGRDSEAFF. In DNA, the CDR3 is TGCGCCAGCAGCTTGGGCCGGGACAGCGAAGCTTTCTTT.